The present entry profiles one T cell receptor (beta chain) with its context. Its specificity is unknown. This entry comes from a study of beta chain features in type 1 diabetes. Study in general: The patient and healthy donor groups were comparable for age, gender and cell yields. Approximately 100 million sorted cells were examined across all samples. The study's findings and limits: There was a moderate but significant shortening of TCRB CDR3s in all four CD4+ subsets of Type 1 diabetes patients. Amplification by PCR could prefer shorter templates, with the same effect in patients and controls.

The study reverse transcribed the entire isolated RNA, so it sequenced expressed TCRB transcripts. The table came from immunoSEQ multiplex PCR; TCRdb's copy has only in-frame clones and leaves some out. The sample yields some 200,000 clones, 16% seen once. This sequence was found in a man under 40 with type 1 diabetes. The sample taken for sequencing was naive CD4+ T cells from blood.

The CDR3 nucleotides are TGTGCCTGGAGGTGGTTAGCGGGAGCTGGCGAGCAGTACTTC. The encoded protein is CAWRWLAGAGEQYF. This rearrangement joins TRBV30 to TRBJ2-7, with 9 bases identical to TRBD2. The CDR3 contains 14 residues. CDR1 is GTSNPN, CDR2 SVGIG, per germline (reference sequence). Losses at the gene ends were 3 bases for V and 6 bases for J; bases not matched to a gene: 9.